The 32 T cell receptor beta chains presented below share a single source sample, sequenced in a study of T cell responses to AZD1222 COVID-19 vaccine. This table comes from immunoSEQ multiplex PCR, and its TCRdb copy is limited to in-frame clones, with some not included. The data hold about 180,000 clones, with about 86% observed a single time. The material was peripheral blood, obtained on day 0 of AZD1222 vaccination. The receptors shown here come from an adult in good health.

This chain uses TRBV20-1 with TRBJ1-4, with D hard to call. This CDR3 comprises 15 residues. Trimming removed 3 bases from V and 0 bases from J, with 11 bases in between. Germline-derived CDR1 and CDR2 are DFQATT and SNEGSKA (reference sequence). Here the CDR3 reads CSASTALATNEKLFF. CDR3 sequence (DNA): TGCAGTGCTAGTACGGCGCTAGCAACTAATGAAAAACTGTTTTTT.

The rearrangement uses TRBV4-2 and TRBJ2-7, with 10 nucleotides matching TRBD1. With V trimmed by 3 bases and J by 3 bases, 8 bases remained unmatched. Looked up from germline, CDR1 is LGHNA and CDR2 is YNFKEQ. The CDR3 spans 16 residues. The CDR3 is CASSHAPGQGYYEQYF. Here the CDR3 DNA reads TGTGCCAGCAGCCACGCCCCGGGACAGGGGTACTACGAGCAGTACTTC.

The rearrangement links TRBV9 to TRBJ1-2, with D possibly being TRBD1 (5 bases). The CDR3 is 15 residues long. Germline CDR1 SGDLS, CDR2 YYNGEE. V gave up 1 base and J gave up 4 bases, with 14 bases separating them. The CDR3 loop is CASSVNSGIGYGYTF. For the CDR3, the DNA is TGTGCCAGCAGCGTAAATTCAGGGATAGGCTATGGCTACACCTTC.

The V call is TRBV14, the J call TRBJ1-6; D not resolved. Germline CDR1 SGHDN, CDR2 FVKESK. V lost 0 bases, J lost 9 bases, and 9 bases lay in between. The CDR3 sequence is 14 residues long. The CDR3 DNA sequence: TGTGCCAGCAGCCAAGAATCGGAGGCTTCACCCCTCCACTTT. Amino acid sequence: CASSQESEASPLHF. Based on the CDR3 plus reference TRBV14 and TRBJ1-6, the full variable domain is EAGVTQFPSHSVIEKGQTVTLRCDPISGHDNLYWYRRVMGKEIKFLLHFVKESKQDESGMPNNRFLAERTGGTYSTLKVQPAELEDSGVYFCASSQESEASPLHFGNGTRLTVT.

This chain connects TRBV3-1 (or the pseudogene TRBV3-2) to TRBJ2-7; D gene unclear. The germline CDR1 and CDR2 sequences are LGHDT and YNNKEL (reference sequence). Trimming left V 7 bases short and J 5 bases short, with 12 bases between. The CDR3 is 12 residues long. The CDR3 DNA sequence: TGTGCCAGCACCTCCAACCCGAACGAGCAGTACTTC. Protein: CASTSNPNEQYF.

This chain connects TRBV27 to TRBJ1-2; no clear D gene. The CDR3 is 16 amino acids. Germline V gene data show CDR1 as MNHEY and CDR2 as SMNVEV (reference sequence). Trimming took off 4 bases at V and 5 bases at J, with 20 bases between the two ends. The CDR3: CASSSWAIQDEYGYTF. CDR3 bases: TGTGCCAGCAGTTCCTGGGCCATTCAGGACGAATATGGCTACACCTTC.

This chain links TRBV11-2 with TRBJ2-5, with TRBD1 as a possible D gene (5 bases). From germline, CDR1 is SGHAT and CDR2 FQNNGV. CDR3 length equals 15 residues. Trimming took off 2 bases at V and 1 base at J, with 11 bases between the two ends. CDR3 region: CASSLNPGAQETQYF. The CDR3 nucleotides are TGTGCCAGCAGCTTAAACCCTGGGGCCCAAGAGACCCAGTACTTC.

The chain has TRBV30 and TRBJ1-1, with a tentative D call TRBD1 (6 bases). The ends were cut back, 0 bases at V and 4 bases at J, with 12 bases in the middle. The V gene's germline CDR1 is GTSNPN and CDR2 SVGIG (reference sequence). This CDR3 contains 14 residues. This CDR3 is CAWSVLQGGTEAFF. The CDR3 DNA reads as TGTGCCTGGAGTGTACTACAGGGTGGCACTGAAGCTTTCTTT.

V and J are TRBV10-3 and TRBJ1-5, with no clear D. There are 15 residues in the CDR3. Germline values: CDR1 ENHRY, CDR2 SYGVKD. V dropped 3 bases and J dropped 2 bases, with 11 bases sitting between them. CDR3 in amino acids: CAISEGGIGNQPQHF. CDR3 in DNA: TGTGCCATCAGTGAAGGAGGGATTGGCAATCAGCCCCAGCATTTT.

The V gene is TRBV28, the J gene TRBJ2-1, with 7 positions matching TRBD2. This CDR3 has 13 residues. Germline-derived CDR1 and CDR2 are MDHEN and SYDVKM. With 10 bases clipped from V and 9 bases from J, the junction kept 12 bases outside the gene matches. CDR3 loop: CATKPGGYGEQFF. The CDR3 DNA follows: TGTGCCACCAAACCCGGGGGGTACGGTGAGCAGTTCTTC.

The chain recombines TRBV5-4 with TRBJ1-6; 9 bases map to TRBD1. With V trimmed by 4 bases and J by 7 bases, 3 bases remained unmatched. There are 14 residues in the CDR3. Germline CDR1 SGHNT, CDR2 YYREEE (reference sequence). The CDR3 region is CASSTDRGNSPLHF. CDR3 nucleotides: TGTGCCAGCAGCACCGACAGGGGGAATTCACCCCTCCACTTT.

The chain employs TRBV7-9 and TRBJ1-2; maybe TRBD1 (6 bases). This CDR3 region has 15 residues. Deletions cut 5 bases from V and 1 base from J, with 14 bases between. Germline CDR1 reads SEHNR; CDR2 reads FQNEAQ (reference sequence). The CDR3 is CASSPTGGLNYGYTF. The CDR3 DNA follows: TGTGCCAGCAGCCCTACTGGGGGGCTTAACTATGGCTACACCTTC.

V usage is TRBV27 and J usage is TRBJ1-4; D unclear. This CDR3 has 14 amino acids. Germline CDR1 is MNHEY and CDR2 is SMNVEV (reference sequence). Trimming took 4 bases from V and 0 from J, leaving 6 bases between them. The CDR3 bases are TGTGCCAGCAGTTCGTACGCAACTAATGAAAAACTGTTTTTT. Translating gives CASSSYATNEKLFF. The whole variable domain, filled in from reference TRBV27 and TRBJ1-4, reads EAQVTQNPRYLITVTGKKLTVTCSQNMNHEYMSWYRQDPGLGLRQIYYSMNVEVTDKGDVPEGYKVSRKEKRNFPLILESPSPNQTSLYFCASSSYATNEKLFFGSGTQLSVL.

The chain couples TRBV29-1 to TRBJ1-2; 8 bases match TRBD1. Unmatched junction bases numbered 10, after V lost 7 bases and J lost 3 bases. Per germline, CDR1 SQVTM and CDR2 ANQGSEA. The CDR3 contains 14 residues. For the CDR3, the DNA is TGCAGCGCCCCGCTCTTGGACAGGGACTATGGCTACACCTTC. Encoded protein: CSAPLLDRDYGYTF.

J is TRBJ1-5 and V is TRBV4-1; 10 bases map to TRBD1. This CDR3 comprises 20 residues. V gave up 2 bases and J gave up 2 bases; unmatched junction bases: 15. Germline-derived CDR1 and CDR2 are MGHRA and YSYEKL. CDR3 bases: TGCGCCAGCAGCCAAAATAAAGTCCCGGGACAGGGGAATGGCAATCAGCCCCAGCATTTT. Protein sequence: CASSQNKVPGQGNGNQPQHF.

V is TRBV5-1 and J is TRBJ1-4; D unclear. The CDR3 has 15 amino acids. Germline V gene data show CDR1 as SGHRS and CDR2 as YFSETQ. The germline V and J ends were trimmed by 0 bases and 0 bases, with 6 bases remaining between them. CDR3 coding DNA: TGCGCCAGCAGCTTGGACGAGGCAACTAATGAAAAACTGTTTTTT. This sequence encodes CASSLDEATNEKLFF.

This clone has just a few counts. In the same sample, other DNA sequences code for this CDR3. The V and J genes are TRBV10-2 and TRBJ1-2, with D perhaps matching TRBD1 (5 bases). Germline-derived CDR1 and CDR2 are WSHSY and SAAADI. Between the trimmed V and J ends, which lost 6 bases and 3 bases, there was a span of 8 bases. The CDR3 has 12 amino acids. CDR3 coding DNA: TGCGCCAGCAGCAGGGATGACTATGGCTACACCTTC. This translates into CASSRDDYGYTF.

This clone came up a few times. V gene TRBV4-2 combines with J gene TRBJ1-1; D gene ambiguous. The CDR3 is 13 residues long. Per germline, CDR1 LGHNA and CDR2 YNFKEQ. Deletions cut 4 bases from V and 1 base from J, with 7 bases between. CDR3 coding DNA: TGTGCCAGCAGCCCTACTGGGAACACTGAAGCTTTCTTT. It translates to CASSPTGNTEAFF.

The chain recombines TRBV4-2 with TRBJ2-7, with TRBD1 matching 8 bases. From germline, CDR1 is LGHNA and CDR2 YNFKEQ. V shed 0 bases and J 4 bases; nucleotides not matched to a gene: 8. There are 16 residues in the CDR3. DNA of the CDR3: TGTGCCAGCAGCCAAGAATTTGGCCAGGGGGCTTACGAGCAGTACTTC. Amino acid sequence: CASSQEFGQGAYEQYF.

The chain uses TRBV27 and TRBJ1-3; TRBD1 might be the D (6 bases). V lost 8 bases, J lost 2 bases, and 16 bases lay in between. The germline V gene has CDR1 MNHEY and CDR2 SMNVEV (reference sequence). This CDR3 spans 15 amino acids. The CDR3 loop reads CASSPRAGAGNTIYF. CDR3 DNA: TGTGCCAGCTCCCCGAGGGCAGGGGCTGGAAACACCATATATTTT.

Turning to this clone: A read error may produce the germline difference seen at one junction end. The chain recombines TRBV5-1 with TRBJ2-2, with TRBD2 identical over 12 bases. The V gene's germline CDR1 is SGHRS and CDR2 YFSETQ. CDR3 length: 16 residues. Here the CDR3 DNA reads TGCGCCAGCAGCTTAAGGACTAGCGGGAACGCCGGGGAGCTGTTTTTT. This sequence encodes CASSLRTSGNAGELFF.

The sample holds a few counts of this clone. In DNA form, the CDR3 reads TGTGCCAGCAGCAAGAGAGGGGACAACGAGCAGTACTTC. This codes for CASSKRGDNEQYF. This chain uses TRBV7-3 with TRBJ2-7; a possible D gene is TRBD1 (6 bases). Germline V CDR1 and CDR2: SGHTA, FQGTGA. The V gene lost 5 bases and the J gene lost 5 bases, with 13 bases spanning the gap. CDR3 length equals 13 residues.

The CDR3 loop is CASSKTAFDEQYF. The CDR3 DNA reads TGTGCCAGCAGTAAAACGGCTTTCGACGAGCAGTACTTC. The chain uses TRBV7-3 and TRBJ2-7; D gene ambiguous. The V gene's germline CDR1 is SGHTA and CDR2 FQGTGA. Trimming shortened V by 6 bases and J by 5 bases, and 14 bases separated the two germline ends. The CDR3 loop spans 13 amino acids.

This clone turned up a few times. Other DNA sequences in this specimen translate into the identical CDR3. This chain uses TRBV3-1 (or the pseudogene TRBV3-2) with TRBJ2-5; D gene unclear. With 1 base removed from V and 2 bases from J, the gap between germline ends came to 2 bases. CDR1 LGHDT and CDR2 YNNKEL come from the germline V gene (reference sequence). The CDR3 contains 12 residues. The CDR3 here is CASSQVQETQYF. DNA of the CDR3: TGTGCCAGCAGCCAAGTTCAAGAGACCCAGTACTTC.

The rearrangement joins TRBV6-2 or TRBV6-3 to TRBJ1-1, with 9 bases lining up with TRBD1. The V segment lost 6 bases and the J segment 1 base; nucleotides outside the gene matches: 9. From germline, CDR1 is MNHEY and CDR2 SVGEGT. The CDR3 runs to 16 residues. This CDR3 is CASSLTPGQGNTEAFF. DNA for the CDR3: TGTGCCAGCAGCCTTACCCCGGGACAGGGGAACACTGAAGCTTTCTTT.

The chain has TRBV6-5 and TRBJ2-7; maybe TRBD2 (5 bases). Deletions cut 2 bases from V and 6 bases from J, with 8 bases between. Germline V gene data show CDR1 as MNHEY and CDR2 as SVGAGI. This CDR3 has 12 amino acids. The CDR3 DNA reads TGTGCCAGCAGTTACCCGGGGTTCGAGCAGTACTTC. Its translation: CASSYPGFEQYF.

The chain recombines TRBV30 with TRBJ1-6; perhaps TRBD1 as D (5 bases). Germline CDR1 GTSNPN, CDR2 SVGIG (reference sequence). The germline V and J ends were trimmed by 4 bases and 3 bases, with 10 bases remaining between them. This CDR3 has 14 residues. The CDR3 nucleotides read TGTGCCTGGAAGGGACTTAACTATAATTCACCCCTCCACTTT. Protein: CAWKGLNYNSPLHF.

This clone was found once. The chain carries TRBV30 and TRBJ1-3; no firm D call. V shed 4 bases and J shed 3 bases, with 4 bases lying between them. CDR3 size: 11 residues. In germline, CDR1 is GTSNPN, CDR2 SVGIG (reference sequence). CDR3 region: CAWTIGNTIYF. The CDR3 DNA is TGTGCCTGGACGATTGGAAACACCATATATTTT.

Concerning this clone itself: Other DNA sequences in this sample translate to the same CDR3. This chain uses TRBV9 with TRBJ2-2; D call uncertain. V was clipped by 3 bases and J by 1 base, with 4 bases between them. Germline CDR1 SGDLS, CDR2 YYNGEE. CDR3 length equals 13 residues. Written as DNA, the CDR3 is TGTGCCAGCAGCGGGTGGAACACCGGGGAGCTGTTTTTT. It codes for CASSGWNTGELFF.

The chain couples TRBV6-2 or TRBV6-3 to TRBJ1-5; no reliable D call. This CDR3 contains 14 residues. CDR1 and CDR2 (germline): MNHEY, SVGEGT. With 2 bases removed from V and 9 bases from J, the gap between germline ends came to 14 bases. Here the CDR3 reads CASSYADFITPQHF. The CDR3 region has the DNA TGTGCCAGCAGTTACGCCGATTTCATCACGCCCCAGCATTTT.

The chain joins TRBV5-4 to TRBJ1-5; 7 bases agree with TRBD1. This CDR3 comprises 14 residues. From germline, CDR1 is SGHNT and CDR2 YYREEE (reference sequence). V dropped 3 bases and J dropped 3; count of bases not matched to a gene: 3. CDR3 sequence (DNA): TGTGCCAGCAGCTCCGGGACAGACAATCAGCCCCAGCATTTT. Translating gives CASSSGTDNQPQHF.

The V gene is TRBV7-2, the J gene TRBJ1-1; a possible D gene is TRBD1 (6 bases). The germline V gene encodes CDR1 SGHTA and CDR2 FQGNSA. The V end was cut by 3 bases, the J end by 0 bases, with 8 bases between. This CDR3 spans 14 amino acids. In DNA form, the CDR3 reads TGTGCCAGCAGCTTTGGACAGCTGAACACTGAAGCTTTCTTT. Residues: CASSFGQLNTEAFF.